A single sample is the source of the 11 T cell receptor beta chains below, sequenced in a study of blood T cell repertoires in COVID-19 (dated by TCRdb to about 2020). Library preparation was by the immunoSEQ multiplex PCR assay. TCRdb took this table from immuneACCESS and kept in-frame rearrangements with V and J called. Such tables lack part of the clones; where checked against another copy, unresolved V genes explain under half of the gap, and the rest is unexplained. Recorded for this sample are 400,000 to 450,000 clones; around 87% of them occurred a single time. Of the sample, more than 0.95% falls within the top ten clones. The sample consisted of PBMCs or T cells enriched from blood (not recorded which). These receptors were taken from a man in his thirties or forties who had recovered from COVID-19.

The chain recombines TRBV18 with TRBJ1-2, with 10 bases aligning to TRBD1. The germline CDR1 and CDR2 sequences are KGHSH and LQKENI. This CDR3 has 17 amino acids. J was trimmed by 4 bases and V by 3 bases; bases with no gene match: 11. The CDR3 DNA follows: TGTGCCAGCTCACCTTCGGGACAGGGGCGTTCCAGCTATGGCTACACCTTC. As protein: CASSPSGQGRSSYGYTF.

The chain joins TRBV11-2 to TRBJ1-4, with 8 bases aligning to TRBD1. This CDR3 has 17 residues. CDR1 is SGHAT, CDR2 FQNNGV, per germline. Trimming at V came to 5 bases and at J to 3 bases, leaving 11 bases not matched to a gene. CDR3: CASSHKLRQGSNEKLFF. CDR3 DNA: TGTGCCAGCAGCCACAAACTGCGACAGGGGTCTAATGAAAAACTGTTTTTT.

The rearrangement links TRBV6-5 to TRBJ1-2; 8 bases align to TRBD1. This CDR3 has 15 amino acids. V gave up 8 bases and J gave up 4 bases; unmatched junction bases: 12. From germline, CDR1 is MNHEY and CDR2 SVGAGI. The CDR3 DNA reads TGTGCCAGCGGGTACTGGACGGGACAGGCCTATGGCTACACCTTC. Its translation is CASGYWTGQAYGYTF.

This sequence joins TRBV30 and TRBJ1-2, with 9 bases matching TRBD1. The CDR3 runs 13 residues. Losses at the gene ends were 4 bases for V and 6 bases for J; bases not matched to a gene: 6. From germline, CDR1 is GTSNPN and CDR2 SVGIG (reference sequence). In DNA form, the CDR3 reads TGTGCCTGGAAAGGGGGACAGGGACATGGCTACACCTTC. Residues: CAWKGGQGHGYTF.

The chain employs TRBV27 and TRBJ1-6; D remains ambiguous. CDR3 length: 15 amino acids. CDR1 and CDR2 from the germline V gene are MNHEY and SMNVEV (reference sequence). V gave up 6 bases and J gave up 8 bases, with 17 bases separating them. CDR3 loop: CASRFRVTPYSPLHF. The CDR3 DNA reads TGTGCCAGCAGGTTTCGGGTGACTCCCTATTCACCCCTCCACTTT.

This chain uses TRBV19 with TRBJ1-4; 7 bases fit TRBD1. V lost 5 bases to trimming and J lost 8 bases; unmatched junction nucleotides: 11. The CDR3 has 15 residues. The germline V gene has CDR1 LNHDA and CDR2 SQIVND (reference sequence). The CDR3 nucleotides read TGTGCCAGTAGTCCCGGTTTTGGGACAGCCGAAAAACTGTTTTTT. It yields the protein CASSPGFGTAEKLFF.

V and J are TRBV3-1 (or the pseudogene TRBV3-2) and TRBJ1-1; perhaps TRBD1 as D (6 bases). Germline V gene data show CDR1 as LGHDT and CDR2 as YNNKEL (reference sequence). Trimming pared 5 bases from V and 5 bases from J, leaving 18 bases between. The CDR3 length is 15 residues. The CDR3: CASSSQQGRGTEAFF. The CDR3 nucleotides are TGTGCCAGCAGCTCACAACAGGGTAGGGGAACTGAAGCTTTCTTT.

The rearrangement uses TRBV11-1 and TRBJ1-2; a possible D gene is TRBD1 (6 bases). Germline values: CDR1 SGHAT, CDR2 FQDESV (reference sequence). This CDR3 has 14 residues. The V gene lost 5 bases and the J gene lost 2 bases, with 12 bases spanning the gap. CDR3 nucleotide sequence: TGTGCCAGCAGCCCCAGGGGAGCCAACTATGGCTACACCTTC. It yields the protein CASSPRGANYGYTF.

The chain recombines TRBV2 with TRBJ2-3, with TRBD1 as a possible D gene (6 bases). V lost 3 bases and J lost 6, with 13 bases in between. CDR3 size: 14 residues. CDR1 and CDR2 from the germline V gene are SNHLY and FYNNEI. The CDR3, as DNA: TGTGCCAGCAGTGAGGGGGACACAGGGGATACGCAGTATTTT. It yields the protein CASSEGDTGDTQYF.

The chain employs TRBV24-1 and TRBJ2-2; 14 nucleotides line up with TRBD2. This CDR3 is 18 amino acids long. From germline, CDR1 is KGHDR and CDR2 SFDVKD. J gave up 1 base and V 4 bases, and 4 bases lay outside the gene matches. CDR3 sequence (DNA): TGTGCCACCAGTGACCCCGGACTAGCGGGGGGGAACACCGGGGAGCTGTTTTTT. Its protein product is CATSDPGLAGGNTGELFF.

The chain links TRBV23-1 to TRBJ1-1; TRBD1 aligns across 10 bases. TRBV23-1 belongs to the ORF category, with a function that is uncertain. The CDR3 is made up of 16 amino acids. V lost 5 bases to trimming and J lost 6 bases; unmatched junction nucleotides: 12. As DNA, the CDR3 is TGCGCCAGCAGTGAACGACAGGGGGCGTTTTCGGCTGAAGCTTTCTTT. Its translation: CASSERQGAFSAEAFF.